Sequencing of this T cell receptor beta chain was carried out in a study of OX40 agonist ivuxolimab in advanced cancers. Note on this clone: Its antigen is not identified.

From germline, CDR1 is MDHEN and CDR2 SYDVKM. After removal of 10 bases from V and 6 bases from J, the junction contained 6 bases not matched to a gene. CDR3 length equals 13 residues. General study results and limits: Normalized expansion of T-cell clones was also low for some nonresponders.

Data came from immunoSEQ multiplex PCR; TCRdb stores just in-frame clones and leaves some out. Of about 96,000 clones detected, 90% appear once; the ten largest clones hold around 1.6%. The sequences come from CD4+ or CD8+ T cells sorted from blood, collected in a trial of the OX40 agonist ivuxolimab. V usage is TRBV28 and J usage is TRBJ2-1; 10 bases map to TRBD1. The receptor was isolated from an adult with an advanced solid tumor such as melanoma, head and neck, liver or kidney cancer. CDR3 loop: CAIVDRGPNEQFF. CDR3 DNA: TGTGCCATCGTCGACAGGGGGCCCAATGAGCAGTTCTTC.